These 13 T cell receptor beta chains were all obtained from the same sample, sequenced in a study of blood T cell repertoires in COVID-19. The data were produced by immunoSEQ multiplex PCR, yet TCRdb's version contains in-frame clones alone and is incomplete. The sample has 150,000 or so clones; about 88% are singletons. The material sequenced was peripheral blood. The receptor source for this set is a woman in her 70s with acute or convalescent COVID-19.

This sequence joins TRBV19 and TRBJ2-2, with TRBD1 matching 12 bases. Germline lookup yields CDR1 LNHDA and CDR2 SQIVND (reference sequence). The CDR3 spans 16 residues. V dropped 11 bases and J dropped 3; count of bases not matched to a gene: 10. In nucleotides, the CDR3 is TGTGCCTCGCGGGACAGGGGGCGGTCAGACACCGGGGAGCTGTTTTTT. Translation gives CASRDRGRSDTGELFF.

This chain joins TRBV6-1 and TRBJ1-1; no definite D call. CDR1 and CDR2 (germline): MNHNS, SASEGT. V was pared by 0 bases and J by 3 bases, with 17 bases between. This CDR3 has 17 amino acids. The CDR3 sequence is CASSEARMRATHTEAFF. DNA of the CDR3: TGTGCCAGCAGTGAAGCGCGAATGAGGGCCACTCACACTGAAGCTTTCTTT.

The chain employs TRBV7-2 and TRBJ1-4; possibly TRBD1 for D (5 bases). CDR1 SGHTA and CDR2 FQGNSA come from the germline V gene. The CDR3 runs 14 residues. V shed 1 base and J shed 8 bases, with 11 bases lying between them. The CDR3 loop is CASSLGTWEEKLFF. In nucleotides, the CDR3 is TGTGCCAGCAGCTTAGGGACATGGGAAGAAAAACTGTTTTTT.

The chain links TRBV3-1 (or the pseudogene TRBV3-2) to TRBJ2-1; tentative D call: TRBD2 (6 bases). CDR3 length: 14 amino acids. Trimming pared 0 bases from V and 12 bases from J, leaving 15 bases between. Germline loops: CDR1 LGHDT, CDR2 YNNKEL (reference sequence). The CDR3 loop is CASSQDEAVGGQFF. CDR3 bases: TGTGCCAGCAGCCAAGACGAGGCCGTGGGGGGGCAGTTCTTC.

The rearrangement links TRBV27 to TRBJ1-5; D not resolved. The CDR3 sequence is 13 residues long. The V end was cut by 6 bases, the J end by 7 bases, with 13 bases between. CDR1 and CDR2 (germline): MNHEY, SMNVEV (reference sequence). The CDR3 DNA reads TGTGCCAGCAGCCGCCGTACATCACAGCCCCAGCATTTT. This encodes CASSRRTSQPQHF.

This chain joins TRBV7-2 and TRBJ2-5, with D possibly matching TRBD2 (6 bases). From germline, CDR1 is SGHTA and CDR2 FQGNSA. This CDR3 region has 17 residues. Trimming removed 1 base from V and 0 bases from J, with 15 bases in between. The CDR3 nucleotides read TGTGCCAGCAGCTTAGAGGGGAGGACGGCTTACCAAGAGACCCAGTACTTC. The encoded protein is CASSLEGRTAYQETQYF. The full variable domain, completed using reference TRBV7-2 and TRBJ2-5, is GAGVSQSPSNKVTEKGKDVELRCDPISGHTALYWYRQSLGQGLEFLIYFQGNSAPDKSGLPSDRFSAERTGGSVSTLTIQRTQQEDSAVYLCASSLEGRTAYQETQYFGPGTRLLVL.

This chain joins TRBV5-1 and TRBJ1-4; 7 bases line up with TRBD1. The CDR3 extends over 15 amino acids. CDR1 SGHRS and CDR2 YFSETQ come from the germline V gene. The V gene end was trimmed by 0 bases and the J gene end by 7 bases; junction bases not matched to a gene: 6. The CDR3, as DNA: TGCGCCAGCAGCTTGGAAGTGTCAGGGGGTGAAAAACTGTTTTTT. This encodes CASSLEVSGGEKLFF.

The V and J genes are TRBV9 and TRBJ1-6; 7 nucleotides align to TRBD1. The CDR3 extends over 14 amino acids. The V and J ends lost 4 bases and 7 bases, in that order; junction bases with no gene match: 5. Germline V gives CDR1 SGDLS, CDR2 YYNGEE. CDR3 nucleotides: TGTGCCAGCAGCTACTTGACAGGGAATTCACCCCTCCACTTT. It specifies CASSYLTGNSPLHF. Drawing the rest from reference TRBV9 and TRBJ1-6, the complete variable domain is DSGVTQTPKHLITATGQRVTLRCSPRSGDLSVYWYQQSLDQGLQFLIQYYNGEERAKGNILERFSAQQFPDLHSELNLSSLELGDSALYFCASSYLTGNSPLHFGNGTRLTVT.

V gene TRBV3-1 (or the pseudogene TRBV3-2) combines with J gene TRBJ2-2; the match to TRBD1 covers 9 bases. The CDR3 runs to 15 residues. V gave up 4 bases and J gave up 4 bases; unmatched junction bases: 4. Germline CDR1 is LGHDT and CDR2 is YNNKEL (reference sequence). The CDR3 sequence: CASSRRQGGTGELFF. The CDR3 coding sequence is TGTGCCAGCAGCCGAAGACAGGGGGGCACCGGGGAGCTGTTTTTT.

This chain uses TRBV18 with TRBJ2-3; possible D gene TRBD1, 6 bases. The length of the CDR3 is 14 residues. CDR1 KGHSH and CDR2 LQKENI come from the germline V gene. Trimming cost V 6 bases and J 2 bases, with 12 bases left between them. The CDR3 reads CASSPLGATDTQYF. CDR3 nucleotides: TGTGCCAGCTCTCCTCTGGGGGCCACAGATACGCAGTATTTT.

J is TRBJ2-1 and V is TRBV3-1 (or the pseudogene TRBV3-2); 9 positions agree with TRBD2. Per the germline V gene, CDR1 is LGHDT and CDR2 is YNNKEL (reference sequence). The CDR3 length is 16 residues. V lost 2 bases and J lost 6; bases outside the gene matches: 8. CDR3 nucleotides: TGTGCCAGCAGCCAACCGACTAGCGGTATGTTCAATGAGCAGTTCTTC. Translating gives CASSQPTSGMFNEQFF.

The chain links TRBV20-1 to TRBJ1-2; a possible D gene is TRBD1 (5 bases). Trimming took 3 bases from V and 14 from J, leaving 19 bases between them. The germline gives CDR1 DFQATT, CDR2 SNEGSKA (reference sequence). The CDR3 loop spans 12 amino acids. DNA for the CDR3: TGCAGTGCTAGTCCCAGGGTCAGCTCTATGACCTTC. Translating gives CSASPRVSSMTF.

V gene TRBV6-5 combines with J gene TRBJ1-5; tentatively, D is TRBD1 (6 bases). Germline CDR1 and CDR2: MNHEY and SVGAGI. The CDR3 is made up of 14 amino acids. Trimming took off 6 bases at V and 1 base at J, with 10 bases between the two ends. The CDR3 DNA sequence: TGTGCCAGCAGGAAAACAGGGAGCAATCAGCCCCAGCATTTT. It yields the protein CASRKTGSNQPQHF.